Listed below are T cell receptor beta chains from one sample, sequenced in a study of T cells in Graves' hyperthyroidism and ophthalmopathy. In TCRdb, the multiplex PCR reads were re-called with MiXCR into one record per CDR3 protein. The profile covers roughly 100,000 distinct CDR3 sequences, with around 42% appearing a single time and 10% taken by the ten largest. What was sequenced was peripheral blood or thyroid tissue (not recorded which). These receptors were collected from a woman in her 30s with Graves' hyperthyroidism. The CDR3 runs from the conserved cysteine through the conserved F or W. A D gene is named only where the DNA matches it firmly. Size is stated for part of the rows, as once, few or many counts, or as a class when the clone is expanded.

>TRBJ1-2|.|.|TRBV12-3/TRBV12-4
TGTGCCAGCAGTTACTCGGTGTGTTATGGCTACGCCTTC
CASSYSVCYGYAF
>TRBJ1-5|.|.|TRBV12-3/TRBV12-4
TGTGCCAGCAGGGCTCCTTGGAATCAGCCCCAGCACTTT
CASRAPWNQPQHF
>TRBJ2-2|.|many|TRBV10-1
TGCGCCAGTCAGGGTGGCGGGGAGCTGTTTTTT
CASQGGGELFF
>TRBJ1-1|TRBD1|.|TRBV7-8
TGTGCCAGCAGCACCCGGGACAGGGGGCCCGCTGAAGCTTTCTTT
CASSTRDRGPAEAFF
>TRBJ2-3|TRBD2|few|TRBV5-1
TGCGCCAGCAGCTTGAGACTAGCGGGAGTAGATACGCAGTATTTT
CASSLRLAGVDTQYF
>TRBJ1-2|.|.|TRBV10-2
TGCGCCAGCAGGGGAGTGGAAGATGGCTACACCTTC
CASRGVEDGYTF
>TRBJ1-2|.|.|TRBV2
TGTGCCAGCAGTTCCTCCGGGACCATCGATGGCTACACCTTC
CASSSSGTIDGYTF
>TRBJ1-2|.|many|TRBV5-1
TGCGCCAGCAGCTTGGGACCAGGGGACGATGGCTACACCTTC
CASSLGPGDDGYTF
>TRBJ2-7|TRBD2|once|TRBV7-6
TGTGCCAGCAGCCCGGAGAGCGGGAGTCGGGGGTACGAGCAGTACTTC
CASSPESGSRGYEQYF
>TRBJ2-7|TRBD1|.|TRBV20-1
TGCAGTGCTAGAGTGGCAGGGGGCTGGGACGAGCAGTACTTC
CSARVAGGWDEQYF
>TRBJ2-2|TRBD2|many|TRBV2
TGTGCCAGCAGTTCTAGCGGGAGAGAGGGCACCGGGGAGCTGTTTTTT
CASSSSGREGTGELFF
>TRBJ2-7|TRBD2|many|TRBV11-2
TGTGCCAGCAGCTTAGAGGGAGCGGGAGTGGTCCTCTACGAGCAGTACTTC
CASSLEGAGVVLYEQYF
>TRBJ2-7|.|.|TRBV28
TGTGCCGGCAGAACTACCTACGAGCAGTACTTC
CAGRTTYEQYF
>TRBJ1-5|.|many|TRBV19
TGTGCCAGTACCGCAGACAGTGTATATCAGCCCCAGCATTTT
CASTADSVYQPQHF
>TRBJ1-2|.|many|TRBV6-5
TGTGCCAGCAGTAACGATAATACCCATGCCCGCGGCTACACCTTC
CASSNDNTHARGYTF
>TRBJ1-5|TRBD1|many|TRBV25-1
TGTGCCAGCAGAGGACAGGGGGCCTGGCAGCCCCAGCATTTT
CASRGQGAWQPQHF
>TRBJ2-2|.|many|TRBV5-1
TGCGCCAGCAGGTCAGGATCCGGGGAGCTGTTTTTT
CASRSGSGELFF
>TRBJ1-6|.|.|TRBV27
TGTGCCAGCAGTTTCTCGACAGATTCACCCCTCCACTTT
CASSFSTDSPLHF
>TRBJ1-5|.|.|TRBV6-5
TGTGCCAGTCGAAAAGCAGTGGGGCGCGGGGTTAGCAATCAGCCCCAGCATTTT
CASRKAVGRGVSNQPQHF
>TRBJ2-3|.|many|TRBV20-1
TGCAGTGCTAGTAAAGGTAGCACAGATACGCAGTATTTT
CSASKGSTDTQYF
>TRBJ2-7|TRBD1|.|TRBV20-1
TGCAGTGCAGGGGACAGGGTCTACGAGCAGTACTTC
CSAGDRVYEQYF
>TRBJ2-7|.|few|TRBV13
TGTGCCAGCAGCTCCCAGGGTGGCGAGCAGTACTTC
CASSSQGGEQYF